This is a list of T cell receptor beta chains from one sample in a study of molecular identifiers for immune sequencing clone quantification. Each CDR3 protein is one row after TCRdb ran MiXCR on the PCR reads. The table includes approximately 550,000 distinct CDR3 sequences, about a fifth detected once. Sequenced material: naive CD8+ T cells from blood, with Jurkat cell RNA spiked in. All receptors derive from a human donor in good health. Some libraries in this study had Jurkat cell RNA spiked in. Both conserved end residues are part of each CDR3. A D gene is named only where the DNA matches it firmly. Size tells how often a clone was seen (once, few, many) or the class of an expanded clone, and some rows leave it out.

v_call	clone_size	j_call	d_call	cdr3_aa	cdr3_nt
TRBV12-3/TRBV12-4	many	TRBJ1-1	NA	CASSFIGAPEAFF	TGTGCCAGCAGTTTCATAGGGGCCCCTGAAGCTTTCTTT
TRBV7-8	few	TRBJ2-3	NA	CASSFPDSRTLSADTQYF	TGTGCCAGCAGCTTCCCGGACAGCCGAACCCTGAGCGCAGATACGCAGTATTTT
TRBV24-1	NA	TRBJ1-4	NA	CATSDKTEASNEKLFF	TGTGCCACCAGTGACAAGACAGAAGCCTCAAATGAAAAACTGTTTTTT
TRBV5-6	few	TRBJ2-3	NA	CASRPIGSLSDTQYF	TGTGCCAGCAGGCCAATAGGGAGTCTCAGTGATACGCAGTATTTT
TRBV6-2/TRBV6-3	NA	TRBJ2-7	NA	CASRSRLYEQYF	TGTGCCAGCAGATCACGCCTCTACGAGCAGTACTTC
TRBV12-3/TRBV12-4	many	TRBJ1-5	TRBD1	CASSPDRGRNQPQHF	TGTGCCAGCAGTCCGGACAGGGGCCGAAATCAGCCCCAGCATTTT
TRBV14	NA	TRBJ2-3	TRBD2	CASSQGTAGGPDTQYF	TGTGCCAGCAGCCAAGGAACGGCGGGGGGGCCAGATACGCAGTATTTT
TRBV5-3	few	TRBJ2-5	NA	CASSWIQGPQETQYF	TGTGCCAGCAGCTGGATACAGGGTCCCCAAGAGACCCAGTACTTC
TRBV6-2/TRBV6-3	many	TRBJ2-1	NA	CASGFIGEQFF	TGTGCCAGCGGATTTATAGGTGAGCAGTTCTTC
TRBV30	few	TRBJ2-3	NA	CAWSAAVGTDTQYF	TGTGCCTGGAGTGCGGCCGTCGGTACAGATACGCAGTATTTT
TRBV6-5	many	TRBJ2-7	NA	CASSYTRTAYEQYF	TGTGCCAGCAGTTACACCCGGACAGCCTACGAGCAGTACTTC
TRBV10-2	NA	TRBJ1-1	NA	CASSEKGPTPNTEAFF	TGCGCCAGCAGTGAGAAGGGACCTACACCTAACACTGAAGCTTTCTTT
TRBV6-5	NA	TRBJ2-7	TRBD1	CASSPDRGPIEQYF	TGTGCCAGCAGTCCCGACAGGGGACCGATCGAGCAGTACTTC
TRBV13	few	TRBJ2-7	TRBD2	CASSLAASGRYEQYF	TGTGCCAGCAGCTTAGCGGCTAGCGGTAGATACGAGCAGTACTTC
TRBV5-6	many	TRBJ2-1	TRBD2	CASSLEGLAAYNEQFF	TGTGCCAGCAGCTTGGAGGGACTAGCGGCCTACAATGAGCAGTTCTTC
TRBV6-1	NA	TRBJ2-7	NA	CASSDAGFTYEQYF	TGTGCCAGCAGTGATGCAGGGTTTACCTACGAGCAGTACTTC
TRBV7-7	many	TRBJ1-4	TRBD1	CASSPGTGVLEKLFF	TGTGCTAGCAGCCCCGGGACAGGCGTGCTTGAAAAACTGTTTTTT
TRBV21-1	many	TRBJ2-5	NA	CASSKGKGAHQETQYF	TGTGCCAGCAGCAAAGGGAAGGGAGCCCACCAAGAGACCCAGTACTTC
TRBV4-3	many	TRBJ1-1	NA	CASSQYRARLFF	TGCGCCAGCAGCCAATACCGGGCCCGGCTTTTCTTT
TRBV7-8	NA	TRBJ2-2	NA	CAGSPDTYTGELFF	TGTGCCGGCAGCCCGGACACGTACACCGGGGAGCTGTTTTTT
TRBV19	NA	TRBJ2-3	TRBD2	CASSIWTSGETDTQYF	TGTGCCAGTAGTATTTGGACTAGCGGGGAAACAGATACGCAGTATTTT
TRBV7-9	few	TRBJ2-1	NA	CASSSGIGVLGQFF	TGTGCCAGCAGCTCCGGGATCGGTGTGTTAGGGCAGTTCTTC
TRBV5-4	few	TRBJ2-7	TRBD1	CASRSGQAPYEQYF	TGTGCCAGCAGGTCCGGACAGGCCCCCTACGAGCAGTACTTC
TRBV23-1	many	TRBJ2-7	NA	CASSPSGREQYF	TGCGCCAGCAGTCCTTCCGGCCGGGAGCAGTACTTC
TRBV28	few	TRBJ2-5	NA	CASSLWMETQYF	TGTGCCAGCAGTTTATGGATGGAGACCCAGTACTTC
TRBV5-1	NA	TRBJ2-1	TRBD1	CASSFRTGYNEQFF	TGTGCCAGCAGCTTCCGGACAGGGTACAATGAGCAGTTCTTC
TRBV4-1	few	TRBJ2-7	NA	CASSQGPQGYEQYF	TGCGCCAGCAGCCAAGGGCCCCAGGGCTACGAGCAGTACTTC
TRBV5-1	NA	TRBJ1-2	NA	CATSPQGTGYTF	TGCGCCACTTCACCACAGGGAACTGGCTACACCTTC
TRBV2	NA	TRBJ1-4	NA	CASSADIPRTNEKLFF	TGTGCCAGCAGCGCGGACATCCCCAGGACTAATGAAAAACTGTTTTTT
TRBV27	NA	TRBJ2-2	TRBD2	CASSGLAGVRTGELFF	TGTGCCAGCAGCGGACTAGCGGGAGTTCGCACCGGGGAGCTGTTTTTT
TRBV20-1	many	TRBJ2-3	NA	CSARDGDTQYF	TGCAGTGCTAGGGACGGAGATACGCAGTATTTT
TRBV19	few	TRBJ1-1	NA	CASSDEAFFTEAFF	TGTGCCAGTAGTGATGAGGCCTTTTTTACTGAAGCTTTCTTT
TRBV18	few	TRBJ1-4	NA	CASSRIDSANEKLFF	TGTGCCAGCTCACGAATCGACAGTGCTAATGAAAAACTGTTTTTT
TRBV5-4	few	TRBJ2-7	NA	CASSEVGGHEQYF	TGTGCCAGCAGCGAGGTGGGGGGCCACGAGCAGTACTTC
TRBV11-2	few	TRBJ2-7	NA	CASSPPGALDEQYF	TGTGCCAGCAGCCCCCCTGGTGCTTTAGACGAGCAGTACTTC
TRBV4-3	NA	TRBJ2-7	NA	CASSARWISGSYEQYF	TGCGCCAGCAGCGCACGTTGGATTAGCGGATCCTACGAGCAGTACTTC
TRBV19	few	TRBJ1-5	TRBD1	CASTPGQGNQPQHF	TGTGCCAGTACCCCGGGACAGGGCAATCAGCCCCAGCATTTT
TRBV7-9	NA	TRBJ2-5	TRBD2	CASSQGRAGAQETQYF	TGTGCCAGCAGCCAGGGGCGAGCGGGAGCCCAAGAGACCCAGTACTTC
TRBV7-9	many	TRBJ2-3	NA	CASSSTLIADGATDTQYF	TGTGCCAGCAGCTCCACTTTAATAGCGGATGGAGCAACAGATACGCAGTATTTT
TRBV7-6	few	TRBJ1-1	NA	CASSPQGSAEAFF	TGTGCCAGCAGCCCGCAGGGGTCGGCTGAAGCTTTCTTT
TRBV6-2/TRBV6-3	many	TRBJ2-6	NA	CASAALSGANVLTF	TGTGCCAGCGCGGCCCTATCTGGGGCCAACGTCCTGACTTTC
TRBV5-5	NA	TRBJ2-1	TRBD2	CASSFGGSLAGNEQFF	TGTGCCAGCAGCTTTGGGGGATCACTAGCGGGCAATGAGCAGTTCTTC
TRBV10-3	NA	TRBJ2-3	NA	CAISYGGRAPDTQYF	TGTGCCATCAGTTACGGAGGCAGGGCGCCAGATACGCAGTATTTT
TRBV6-1	few	TRBJ1-4	TRBD1	CASRRRQGATNEKLFF	TGTGCCAGCAGGCGAAGACAGGGAGCAACTAATGAAAAACTGTTTTTT
TRBV30	few	TRBJ2-2	NA	CACIRPGGTGELFF	TGTGCCTGCATTAGGCCCGGAGGCACCGGGGAGCTGTTTTTT
TRBV12-3/TRBV12-4	many	TRBJ2-7	NA	CASSRGQRNEQYF	TGTGCCAGCAGCCGCGGACAGAGAAACGAGCAGTACTTC